This TCR beta chain was found in a study of radiation and T cells in renal cell carcinoma. General study points: Baseline intratumoral clonotype presence is unknown without pretreatment biopsies.

TCRdb's table, derived via immunoSEQ multiplex PCR, lists solely in-frame clones and lacks some. The sample lists 110,000 to 150,000 clones; more than 70% were seen once. Germline lookup yields CDR1 SGHRS and CDR2 YFSETQ. This CDR3 spans 13 amino acids. V dropped 0 bases and J dropped 5 bases, with 8 bases sitting between them. Concerning this clone: Its target is not known.

The time point denotes: baseline pretreatment blood. The treatment here: 15 Gy SBRT to primary tumor, nephrectomy 4 weeks later. Blood was sampled at baseline, 2 weeks and 4 weeks after SBRT. The tumor was a clear cell renal cell carcinoma. The sequence was collected from a woman between 50 and 59 years old with renal cell carcinoma. V usage is TRBV5-1 and J usage is TRBJ2-5; weak D call: TRBD2 (5 bases). Sequenced here: blood, sampled from a patient whose treatment included radiotherapy and nephrectomy. The CDR3: CASSLDSGETQYF. In DNA form, the CDR3 reads TGCGCCAGCAGCTTGGACTCGGGGGAGACCCAGTACTTC. The full variable domain, completed using reference TRBV5-1 and TRBJ2-5, is KAGVTQTPRYLIKTRGQQVTLSCSPISGHRSVSWYQQTPGQGLQFLFEYFSETQRNKGNFPGRFSGRQFSNSRSEMNVSTLELGDSALYLCASSLDSGETQYFGPGTRLLVL.